This passage covers 16 T cell receptor beta chains from one sample sequenced in a study of regulatory T cells in long-lasting Graves disease. Building the TCR beta libraries relied on iRepertoire HTBI primers, and CDR3 regions underwent Arm-PCR. TCRdb reanalysed the multiplex PCR reads using MiXCR and keeps one entry per CDR3 protein. The sample holds 400,000 to 450,000 distinct CDR3 sequences, 23% seen once. Time point indicated: persistent/refractory GD, antithyroid drugs over 5 years with positive TRAb. RNA extracted from PBMCs served as the sequencing template. Sequencing was performed on peripheral blood mononuclear cells (PBMCs), taken when the disease was refractory, from a patient treated with antithyroid drugs. These receptors originate from a female donor with Graves disease.

This clonotype occurred many times. In DNA, the CDR3 is TGTGCCAGCAGCGCTTGGACAGGGCGTGAGGAAGAGACCCAGTACTTC. It yields the protein CASSAWTGREEETQYF. V and J are TRBV9 and TRBJ2-5; the match to TRBD1 covers 8 bases. Germline CDR1 SGDLS, CDR2 YYNGEE. With 3 bases clipped from V and 3 bases from J, the junction kept 10 bases outside the gene matches. The CDR3 is made up of 16 amino acids. The variable domain in full, completed from reference TRBV9 and TRBJ2-5, reads DSGVTQTPKHLITATGQRVTLRCSPRSGDLSVYWYQQSLDQGLQFLIQYYNGEERAKGNILERFSAQQFPDLHSELNLSSLELGDSALYFCASSAWTGREEETQYFGPGTRLLVL.

The V call is TRBV12-3 or TRBV12-4, the J call TRBJ1-2; D unclear. With 3 bases removed from V and 6 bases from J, the gap between germline ends came to 2 bases. CDR3 size: 10 residues. CDR3 region: CASSFNGYTF. CDR3 nucleotide sequence: TGTGCCAGCAGTTTTAATGGCTACACCTTC.

This chain connects TRBV28 to TRBJ2-3, with D perhaps matching TRBD2 (5 bases). CDR3 length equals 17 residues. Trimming shortened V by 1 base and J by 0 bases, and 14 bases separated the two germline ends. Germline CDR1 MDHEN, CDR2 SYDVKM. The CDR3 is CASSLSLGGLSTDTQYF. The DNA for the CDR3 is TGTGCCAGCAGTTTATCACTAGGCGGACTGAGCACAGATACGCAGTATTTT. Supplemented by reference TRBV28 and TRBJ2-3, the full variable domain reads DVKVTQSSRYLVKRTGEKVFLECVQDMDHENMFWYRQDPGLGLRLIYFSYDVKMKEKGDIPEGYSVSREKKERFSLILESASTNQTSMYLCASSLSLGGLSTDTQYFGPGTRLTVL.

The table lists this clonotype with many counts. This chain uses TRBV29-1 with TRBJ1-1; D not resolved. CDR3 size: 16 residues. Germline V CDR1 and CDR2: SQVTM, ANQGSEA. The V gene lost 7 bases and the J gene lost 1 base, with 22 bases spanning the gap. CDR3 sequence: CSAQSHVIPGNTEAFF. CDR3 DNA: TGCAGCGCACAAAGTCACGTTATCCCGGGGAACACTGAAGCTTTCTTT.

This clonotype was seen only a few times. The chain joins TRBV5-1 to TRBJ2-7, with 11 bases matching TRBD2. Trimming at V came to 4 bases and at J to 6 bases, leaving 6 bases not matched to a gene. The CDR3 consists of 14 residues. From germline, CDR1 is SGHRS and CDR2 YFSETQ. The CDR3 reads CASSSSGRAGEQYF. CDR3 DNA sequence: TGCGCCAGCAGCAGTAGCGGGAGGGCCGGCGAGCAGTACTTC.

The chain is built from TRBV29-1 and TRBJ1-2, with a possible D match to TRBD1 (5 bases). In germline, CDR1 is SQVTM, CDR2 ANQGSEA. The CDR3 sequence is 14 residues long. With 6 bases removed from V and 8 bases from J, the gap between germline ends came to 22 bases. Here the CDR3 reads CSVAGGGEGLGYTF. The CDR3 nucleotides are TGCAGCGTGGCCGGGGGAGGGGAAGGTTTAGGCTACACCTTC.

The chain links TRBV19 to TRBJ1-3; D ambiguous. Deletions cut 6 bases from V and 0 bases from J, with 15 bases between. The V gene's germline CDR1 is LNHDA and CDR2 SQIVND (reference sequence). The CDR3 is 16 residues long. CDR3 sequence (DNA): TGTGCCAGTAGGCCAGTCTCACAGTCCTCTGGAAACACCATATATTTT. Encoded protein: CASRPVSQSSGNTIYF.

This clonotype was counted at least ten times. V usage is TRBV30 and J usage is TRBJ1-4; D is possibly TRBD1 (5 bases). There are 15 residues in the CDR3. Trimming removed 0 bases at V and 5 bases at J, with 13 bases between. The germline V gene encodes CDR1 GTSNPN and CDR2 SVGIG (reference sequence). The CDR3 region is CAWSVQEGRNEKLFF. DNA for the CDR3: TGTGCCTGGAGTGTACAAGAGGGGAGAAATGAAAAACTGTTTTTT. Full variable domain (outside the CDR3, taken from reference TRBV30 and TRBJ1-4): SQTIHQWPATLVQPVGSPLSLECTVEGTSNPNLYWYRQAAGRGLQLLFYSVGIGQISSEVPQNLSASRPQDRQFILSSKKLLLSDSGFYLCAWSVQEGRNEKLFFGSGTQLSVL.

This chain connects TRBV7-8 to TRBJ2-5; the D gene could be TRBD1 or TRBD2 (5 bases each). V dropped 5 bases and J dropped 0 bases, with 13 bases sitting between them. The germline V gene encodes CDR1 SGHVS and CDR2 FQNEAQ. The CDR3 covers 15 residues. The CDR3 here is CASSPWDRYQETQYF. CDR3 bases: TGTGCCAGCAGCCCCTGGGACCGTTACCAAGAGACCCAGTACTTC.

This clonotype has a handful of counts. A much larger clone differs from this one at a single base, so this may be a read error. V is TRBV20-1 and J is TRBJ1-1; D uncertain. This CDR3 is built from 11 residues. Germline V gene sequence: CDR1 DFQATT, CDR2 SNEGSKA (reference sequence). V dropped 0 bases and J dropped 2 bases, with 1 base sitting between them. The CDR3 protein is CSARDNTEAFF. The CDR3 nucleotides read TGCAGTGCTAGAGATAACACTGAAGCTTTCTTT.

This clonotype came up a few times. The CDR3 loop reads CSAYRTGPTEAFF. The CDR3 DNA reads TGCAGTGCGTACCGGACAGGGCCCACTGAAGCTTTCTTT. The V gene is TRBV20-1, the J gene TRBJ1-1, with 8 bases aligning to TRBD1. CDR1 and CDR2 (germline): DFQATT, SNEGSKA (reference sequence). V was clipped by 6 bases and J by 4 bases; unmatched bases: 7. The CDR3 runs 13 residues.

This clonotype has ten or more counts. This sequence joins TRBV5-1 and TRBJ2-7, with TRBD1 as a possible D gene (6 bases). From germline, CDR1 is SGHRS and CDR2 YFSETQ. V gave up 4 bases and J gave up 2 bases, with 13 bases separating them. The CDR3 extends over 14 amino acids. CDR3 loop: CASSIWTDTYEQYF. CDR3 sequence (DNA): TGCGCCAGCAGCATATGGACAGATACCTACGAGCAGTACTTC.

In its sample, this clonotype was seen a few times. The J gene is TRBJ1-5, the V gene TRBV19; 7 positions agree with TRBD1. The CDR3 covers 18 residues. Trimming took 4 bases from V and 2 from J; bases not matched to a gene: 14. The germline V gene encodes CDR1 LNHDA and CDR2 SQIVND (reference sequence). This CDR3 reads CASSTRQGRSTGNQPQHF. CDR3 DNA: TGTGCCAGTAGTACCCGACAGGGAAGGAGTACAGGCAATCAGCCCCAGCATTTT.

The chain recombines TRBV20-1 with TRBJ2-3; 12 positions match TRBD2. CDR1 is DFQATT, CDR2 SNEGSKA, per germline (reference sequence). The CDR3 runs to 13 residues. The V and J ends lost 6 bases and 5 bases, in that order; junction bases with no gene match: 3. Here the CDR3 DNA reads TGCAGTGCGAGGACTAGCGGGAAAGATACGCAGTATTTT. Encoded protein: CSARTSGKDTQYF.

This clonotype was observed at least ten times. This sequence joins TRBV2 and TRBJ2-5, with TRBD1 identical over 9 bases. The V gene's germline CDR1 is SNHLY and CDR2 FYNNEI. The length of the CDR3 is 15 residues. The trim removed 3 bases at V and 6 bases at J, leaving 8 bases unmatched. In DNA, the CDR3 is TGTGCCAGCAGTGAGAAGGGACAGGGTTTGCAGACCCAGTACTTC. Protein product: CASSEKGQGLQTQYF.

The chain combines TRBV6-1 with TRBJ1-5; TRBD1 matches at 7 bases. The CDR3 has 15 residues. J lost 3 bases, V lost 6 bases, and 8 bases had no gene match. Germline loops: CDR1 MNHNS, CDR2 SASEGT. The CDR3 reads CASRRRDSNNQPQHF. CDR3 nucleotides: TGTGCCAGCAGACGCCGGGACAGTAACAATCAGCCCCAGCATTTT.